This TCR beta chain is drawn from a study of technical replicates of blood from a handful of donors. Germline V gene data show CDR1 as SGHTA and CDR2 as FQGTGA. V was pared by 4 bases and J by 1 base, with 16 bases between. The CDR3 is made up of 17 amino acids. The data were produced by immunoSEQ multiplex PCR, yet TCRdb's version contains in-frame clones alone and is incomplete. The table lists about 80,000 clones, just under 95% of them singletons. The origin of this receptor is a human donor in good health. The specimen was T cells isolated from PBMCs. This sequence joins TRBV7-3 and TRBJ2-2; D might be TRBD2 (5 bases). The chain's CDR3 is CASSSPGAVLNTGELFF. In DNA form, the CDR3 reads TGTGCCAGCAGCTCACCAGGAGCGGTTTTGAACACCGGGGAGCTGTTTTTT.